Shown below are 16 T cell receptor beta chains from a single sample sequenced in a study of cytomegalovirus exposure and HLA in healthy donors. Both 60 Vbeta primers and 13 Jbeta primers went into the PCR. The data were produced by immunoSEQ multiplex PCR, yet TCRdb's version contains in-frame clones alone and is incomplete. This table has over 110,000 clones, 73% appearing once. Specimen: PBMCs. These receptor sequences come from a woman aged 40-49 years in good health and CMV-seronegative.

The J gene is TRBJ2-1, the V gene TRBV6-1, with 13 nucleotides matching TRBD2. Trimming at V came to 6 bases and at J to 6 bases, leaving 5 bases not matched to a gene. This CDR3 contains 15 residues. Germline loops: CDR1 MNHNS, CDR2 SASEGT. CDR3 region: CASRTGTSGVNEQFF. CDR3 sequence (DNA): TGTGCCAGCAGAACCGGGACTAGCGGGGTCAATGAGCAGTTCTTC.

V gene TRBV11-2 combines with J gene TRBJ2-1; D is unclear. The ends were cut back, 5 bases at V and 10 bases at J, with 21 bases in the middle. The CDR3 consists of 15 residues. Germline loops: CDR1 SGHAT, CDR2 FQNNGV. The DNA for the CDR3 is TGTGCCAGCAGCCGAACGTTAATGGTGGCCTTCGAGCAGTTCTTC. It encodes CASSRTLMVAFEQFF.

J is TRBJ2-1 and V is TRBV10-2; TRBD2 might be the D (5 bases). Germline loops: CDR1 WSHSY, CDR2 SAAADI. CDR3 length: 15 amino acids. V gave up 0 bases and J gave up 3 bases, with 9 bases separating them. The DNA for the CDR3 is TGCGCCAGCAGTGAGTCAGCGACTAACTACAATGAGCAGTTCTTC. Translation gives CASSESATNYNEQFF.

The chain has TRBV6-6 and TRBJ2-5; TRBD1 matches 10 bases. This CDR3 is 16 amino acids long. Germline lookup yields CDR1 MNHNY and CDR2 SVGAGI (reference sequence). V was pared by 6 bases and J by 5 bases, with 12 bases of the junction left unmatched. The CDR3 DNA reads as TGTGCCAGCAGCGAGAAGGACAGGGGGTGGAGGGAGACCCAGTACTTC. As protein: CASSEKDRGWRETQYF.

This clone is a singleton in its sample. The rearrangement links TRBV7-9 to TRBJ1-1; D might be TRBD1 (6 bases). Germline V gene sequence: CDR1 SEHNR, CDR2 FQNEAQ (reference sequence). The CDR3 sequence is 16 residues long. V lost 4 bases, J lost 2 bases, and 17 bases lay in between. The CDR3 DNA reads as TGTGCCAGCAGCTCGAACAGGGAGCAGTTAAACACTGAAGCTTTCTTT. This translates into CASSSNREQLNTEAFF.

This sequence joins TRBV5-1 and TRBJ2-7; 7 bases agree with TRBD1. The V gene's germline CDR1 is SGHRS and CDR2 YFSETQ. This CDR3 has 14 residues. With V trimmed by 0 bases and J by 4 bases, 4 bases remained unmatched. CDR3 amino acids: CASSLVTGVYEQYF. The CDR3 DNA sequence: TGCGCCAGCAGCTTGGTAACAGGGGTGTACGAGCAGTACTTC.

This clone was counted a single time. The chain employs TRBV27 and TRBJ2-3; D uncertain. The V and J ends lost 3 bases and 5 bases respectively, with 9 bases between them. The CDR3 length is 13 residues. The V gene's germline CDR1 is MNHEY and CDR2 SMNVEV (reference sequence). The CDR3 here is CASSFSRRDTQYF. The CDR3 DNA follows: TGTGCCAGCAGTTTTTCCCGGAGAGATACGCAGTATTTT.

DNA for the CDR3: TGTGCCAGTAGTGGACCCGGGACAGGGTCGAAGGACTATGGCTACACCTTC. Its translation is CASSGPGTGSKDYGYTF. The chain recombines TRBV19 with TRBJ1-2; TRBD1 aligns across 9 bases. The V gene end was trimmed by 5 bases and the J gene end by 3 bases; junction bases not matched to a gene: 13. CDR1 and CDR2 from the germline V gene are LNHDA and SQIVND (reference sequence). The CDR3 spans 17 residues.

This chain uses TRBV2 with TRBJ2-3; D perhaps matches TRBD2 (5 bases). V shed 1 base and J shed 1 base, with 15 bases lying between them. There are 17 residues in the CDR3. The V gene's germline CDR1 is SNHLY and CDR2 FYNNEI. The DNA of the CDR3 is TGTGCCAGCAGTGAAGGCCTAGCTGTAGGTGGCACAGATACGCAGTATTTT. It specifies CASSEGLAVGGTDTQYF.

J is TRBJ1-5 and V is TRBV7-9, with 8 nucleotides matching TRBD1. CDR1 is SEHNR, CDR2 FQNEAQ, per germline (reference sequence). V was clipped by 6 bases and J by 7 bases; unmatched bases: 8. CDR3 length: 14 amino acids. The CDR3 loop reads CASSDGQGWQPQHF. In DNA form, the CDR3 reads TGTGCCAGCAGTGACGGACAGGGATGGCAGCCCCAGCATTTT.

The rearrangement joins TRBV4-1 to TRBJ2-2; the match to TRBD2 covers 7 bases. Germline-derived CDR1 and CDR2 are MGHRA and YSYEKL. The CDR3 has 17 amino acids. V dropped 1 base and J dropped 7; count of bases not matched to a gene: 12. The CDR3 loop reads CASSQVGPSGPDGELFF. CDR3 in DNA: TGCGCCAGCAGCCAAGTTGGGCCTAGCGGCCCAGACGGGGAGCTGTTTTTT.

CDR3: CASSRQGDYGYTF. For the CDR3, the DNA is TGTGCCAGCAGCCGACAGGGGGACTATGGCTACACCTTC. The chain links TRBV6-1 to TRBJ1-2; TRBD1 aligns across 9 bases. The CDR3 spans 13 residues. The V segment lost 6 bases and the J segment 3 bases; nucleotides outside the gene matches: 2. In germline, CDR1 is MNHNS, CDR2 SASEGT.

For the CDR3, the DNA is TGCGCCAGCAGCCGGGACTTACACTCCTACGAGCAGTACTTC. This gives the protein CASSRDLHSYEQYF. This sequence joins TRBV4-1 and TRBJ2-7; the D gene is possibly TRBD2 (6 bases). Per the germline V gene, CDR1 is MGHRA and CDR2 is YSYEKL. V was cut by 4 bases and J by 0 bases, with 10 bases left in between. This CDR3 spans 14 amino acids.

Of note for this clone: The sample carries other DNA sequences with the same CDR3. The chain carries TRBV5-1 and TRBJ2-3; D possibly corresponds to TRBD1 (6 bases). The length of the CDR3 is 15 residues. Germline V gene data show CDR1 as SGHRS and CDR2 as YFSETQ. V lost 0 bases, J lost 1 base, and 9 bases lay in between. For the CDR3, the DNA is TGCGCCAGCAGCTTGGGGGCAGGGGGCACAGATACGCAGTATTTT. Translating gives CASSLGAGGTDTQYF.

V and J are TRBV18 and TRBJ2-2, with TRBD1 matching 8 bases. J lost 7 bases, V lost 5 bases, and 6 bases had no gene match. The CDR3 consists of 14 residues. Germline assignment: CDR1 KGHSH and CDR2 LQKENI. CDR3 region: CASSAGQGFGELFF. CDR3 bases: TGTGCCAGCTCAGCCGGACAGGGTTTCGGGGAGCTGTTTTTT.

DNA of the CDR3: TGCGCCAGCAGCTTAACAGGGGGCCCAGATAATTCACCCCTCCACTTT. Protein sequence: CASSLTGGPDNSPLHF. The V gene is TRBV5-1, the J gene TRBJ1-6; 9 bases line up with TRBD1. The CDR3 totals 16 residues. The junction had 5 bases not matched to a gene; V was cut back by 2 bases and J by 5 bases. Germline V gene data show CDR1 as SGHRS and CDR2 as YFSETQ. Looking up the rest from reference TRBV5-1 and TRBJ1-6 gives the full variable domain: KAGVTQTPRYLIKTRGQQVTLSCSPISGHRSVSWYQQTPGQGLQFLFEYFSETQRNKGNFPGRFSGRQFSNSRSEMNVSTLELGDSALYLCASSLTGGPDNSPLHFGNGTRLTVT.